This T cell receptor (beta chain) was documented in a study of PD-L1 blockade in urothelial cancer. Study information: The authors examined blood 3 weeks (second dose) and 6 weeks after treatment start.

TCRdb's table, derived via immunoSEQ multiplex PCR, lists solely in-frame clones and lacks some. In the table there are 44,000 or so clones, around 82% of which are singletons. Each individual provided 1 to 8 samples (taken pretreatment and on-treatment). V dropped 5 bases and J dropped 2; count of bases not matched to a gene: 3. From germline, CDR1 is SGDLS and CDR2 YYNGEE. The CDR3 sequence is 14 residues long. The chain links TRBV9 to TRBJ1-2; 10 bases agree with TRBD1. This specimen consisted of PBMCs, obtained around atezolizumab (anti-PD-L1) treatment. The TCR was taken from a man in his sixties or seventies with urothelial cancer. CDR3 DNA: TGTGCCAGCAGTAGACAGGGGGCAAACTATGGCTACACCTTC. It codes for CASSRQGANYGYTF. Filled out from reference TRBV9 and TRBJ1-2, the complete variable domain reads DSGVTQTPKHLITATGQRVTLRCSPRSGDLSVYWYQQSLDQGLQFLIQYYNGEERAKGNILERFSAQQFPDLHSELNLSSLELGDSALYFCASSRQGANYGYTFGSGTRLTVV.